The 22 T cell receptor beta chains presented below share a single source sample, sequenced in a study of T cells in localized non-small cell lung cancer. Clones were sequenced by immunoSEQ multiplex PCR, and TCRdb holds only the in-frame ones, with some missing. The table shows tens of thousands of clones, with around 85% occurring only once. Sequences were derived from PBMCs, sampled before any cancer treatment. These receptors all stem from a man between 35 and 75 years old with stage II squamous cell lung carcinoma.

The chain carries TRBV30 and TRBJ2-4, with 8 bases identical to TRBD2. The CDR3 extends over 15 amino acids. Germline V CDR1 and CDR2: GTSNPN, SVGIG (reference sequence). Trimming took 1 base from V and 8 from J; bases not matched to a gene: 10. The CDR3 sequence: CAWSDSYGGGDIQYF. As DNA, the CDR3 is TGTGCCTGGAGTGATAGCTACGGGGGGGGCGACATTCAGTACTTC.

The V gene is TRBV11-3, the J gene TRBJ2-1, with 10 bases matching TRBD2. Per germline, CDR1 SGHNT and CDR2 YENEEA. CDR3 length: 15 amino acids. Trimming removed 5 bases from V and 8 bases from J; junction bases left unmatched: 9. CDR3 nucleotide sequence: TGTGCCAGCAGCCCATCTAGCGGGAGTTGGCATGAGCAGTTCTTC. Translation gives CASSPSSGSWHEQFF.

This chain links TRBV28 with TRBJ1-1; maybe TRBD1 (5 bases). The CDR3 totals 16 residues. Between the trimmed V and J ends, which lost 6 bases and 3 bases, there was a span of 20 bases. Germline CDR1 MDHEN, CDR2 SYDVKM. In DNA form, the CDR3 reads TGTGCCAGCAGCCCAATGGGCGGGGAGGGGCACACTGAAGCTTTCTTT. Translated: CASSPMGGEGHTEAFF.

CDR3 sequence reads: CASSEAGSLGFF. The CDR3 nucleotides are TGTGCCAGCAGTGAAGCGGGGAGCCTTGGGTTCTTC. The rearrangement links TRBV2 to TRBJ2-1, with D perhaps matching TRBD2 (5 bases). CDR1 is SNHLY, CDR2 FYNNEI, per germline. The CDR3 totals 12 residues. Trimming took off 0 bases at V and 15 bases at J, with 12 bases between the two ends.

This clone came up once. V usage is TRBV11-2 and J usage is TRBJ2-7; 8 positions agree with TRBD1. In germline, CDR1 is SGHAT, CDR2 FQNNGV. This CDR3 contains 14 residues. V lost 4 bases to trimming and J lost 3 bases; unmatched junction nucleotides: 5. The CDR3 spells CASSSPRGRYEQYF. The DNA of the CDR3 is TGTGCCAGCAGCTCACCCAGGGGGCGCTACGAGCAGTACTTC.

This clone was observed once. J is TRBJ1-2 and V is TRBV5-4, with 11 positions matching TRBD1. Germline V gene lookup returns CDR1 SGHNT and CDR2 YYREEE (reference sequence). After removal of 4 bases from V and 3 bases from J, the junction contained 11 bases not matched to a gene. The CDR3 length is 17 residues. The CDR3 DNA sequence: TGTGCCAGCAGCGACGGATCTAGGACAGGGGGCGACTATGGCTACACCTTC. It specifies CASSDGSRTGGDYGYTF.

This clone showed up just a few times. The rearrangement links TRBV5-4 to TRBJ2-3, with a weak D call TRBD2 (5 bases). Germline V gives CDR1 SGHNT, CDR2 YYREEE (reference sequence). V was shortened by 0 bases and J by 2 bases, with 10 bases between the two germline ends. There are 15 residues in the CDR3. In DNA form, the CDR3 reads TGTGCCAGCAGCTTGGCGGCGGGCCCCACAGATACGCAGTATTTT. Its protein product is CASSLAAGPTDTQYF.

The V gene is TRBV28, the J gene TRBJ2-7; the match to TRBD1 covers 8 bases. This CDR3 comprises 13 residues. Germline values: CDR1 MDHEN, CDR2 SYDVKM. V trimming: 7 bases; J trimming: 3 bases; junction bases outside the gene matches: 5. The CDR3 protein is CASTPGGRYEQYF. CDR3 in DNA: TGTGCCAGCACCCCAGGGGGCCGCTACGAGCAGTACTTC.

V gene TRBV5-1 combines with J gene TRBJ2-7, with 7 bases lining up with TRBD2. CDR3 size: 14 residues. The ends lost 2 bases at V and 6 bases at J; junction bases unmatched: 8. Germline V gene data show CDR1 as SGHRS and CDR2 as YFSETQ. This CDR3 is CASSFEGGPLEQYF. The CDR3 DNA reads as TGCGCCAGCAGCTTTGAGGGAGGGCCACTCGAGCAGTACTTC.

The chain recombines TRBV5-1 with TRBJ2-7; D may be TRBD1 (6 bases). Trimming removed 3 bases from V and 2 bases from J, with 12 bases in between. Per germline, CDR1 SGHRS and CDR2 YFSETQ. This CDR3 region has 14 residues. The DNA for the CDR3 is TGCGCCAGCAGCTACACGGGACAAGCCTACGAGCAGTACTTC. It is translated as CASSYTGQAYEQYF.

V is TRBV5-1 and J is TRBJ2-1; 14 nucleotides line up with TRBD2. Germline CDR1 reads SGHRS; CDR2 reads YFSETQ. V trimming: 1 base; J trimming: 8 bases; junction bases outside the gene matches: 5. The CDR3 runs 16 residues. In nucleotides, the CDR3 is TGCGCCAGCAGCTTGCCGACGACTAGCGGGGGGGATGAGCAGTTCTTC. Translation gives CASSLPTTSGGDEQFF.

This clone was recorded only once. The J gene is TRBJ2-1, the V gene TRBV7-9; D perhaps matches TRBD2 (6 bases). The CDR3 spans 13 residues. Germline V CDR1 and CDR2: SEHNR, FQNEAQ (reference sequence). V was shortened by 1 base and J by 7 bases, with 8 bases between the two germline ends. CDR3 in amino acids: CASSLVAANEQFF. In DNA form, the CDR3 reads TGTGCCAGCAGCTTAGTAGCGGCTAATGAGCAGTTCTTC.

The chain couples TRBV2 to TRBJ2-7; possible D gene TRBD2, 5 bases. The V and J ends lost 2 bases and 5 bases respectively, with 13 bases between them. The germline gives CDR1 SNHLY, CDR2 FYNNEI. This CDR3 is 14 amino acids long. The CDR3 region has the DNA TGTGCCAGCAGTGAAAGGCTAGCCGACGACGAGCAGTACTTC. Its protein product is CASSERLADDEQYF.

In this sample, this clone is medium-sized. CDR3 DNA: TGTGCCAGCAGCTCTACACGTCGCACTGAAGCTTTCTTT. It translates to CASSSTRRTEAFF. The rearrangement uses TRBV11-3 and TRBJ1-1; D unresolved. The CDR3 runs 13 residues. From germline, CDR1 is SGHNT and CDR2 YENEEA. V was shortened by 4 bases and J by 4 bases, with 10 bases between the two germline ends. The full variable domain, rest sourced from reference TRBV11-3 and TRBJ1-1, is EAGVVQSPRYKIIEKKQPVAFWCNPISGHNTLYWYLQNLGQGPELLIRYENEEAVDDSQLPKDRFSAERLKGVDSTLKIQPAELGDSAVYLCASSSTRRTEAFFGQGTRLTVV.

V gene TRBV14 combines with J gene TRBJ2-7, with D hard to call. CDR3 size: 15 residues. The V gene's germline CDR1 is SGHDN and CDR2 FVKESK. V lost 1 base to trimming and J lost 3 bases, with 13 bases between them. DNA for the CDR3: TGTGCCAGCAGCCAAGGGGCGGCCTACTACTACGAGCAGTACTTC. The encoded protein is CASSQGAAYYYEQYF. The full variable domain, rest sourced from reference TRBV14 and TRBJ2-7, is EAGVTQFPSHSVIEKGQTVTLRCDPISGHDNLYWYRRVMGKEIKFLLHFVKESKQDESGMPNNRFLAERTGGTYSTLKVQPAELEDSGVYFCASSQGAAYYYEQYFGPGTRLTVT.

The chain joins TRBV9 to TRBJ2-3; TRBD2 matches 8 bases. With 0 bases clipped from V and 4 bases from J, the junction kept 7 bases outside the gene matches. CDR3 size: 16 residues. Germline V gene sequence: CDR1 SGDLS, CDR2 YYNGEE. The CDR3 reads CASSVAGAGASDTQYF. CDR3 in DNA: TGTGCCAGCAGCGTAGCTGGAGCGGGAGCTTCAGATACGCAGTATTTT.

This clone has only a few counts. This chain uses TRBV18 with TRBJ1-3; D may be TRBD1 (6 bases). The V end lost 2 bases, the J end lost 3 bases, and 23 bases lay between the germline ends. Per germline, CDR1 KGHSH and CDR2 LQKENI. This CDR3 comprises 19 residues. This chain's CDR3 is CASSPVIIGGHSNGNTIYF. The CDR3 nucleotides are TGTGCCAGCTCACCAGTAATTATAGGGGGACACTCCAATGGAAACACCATATATTTT.

This sequence joins TRBV19 and TRBJ1-5; TRBD1 matches 7 bases. Germline V CDR1 and CDR2: LNHDA, SQIVND (reference sequence). The CDR3 spans 16 residues. The V gene end was trimmed by 0 bases and the J gene end by 8 bases; junction bases not matched to a gene: 10. The CDR3 here is CASSIDLQGPIEPQHF. In DNA form, the CDR3 reads TGTGCCAGTAGTATAGATCTACAGGGGCCCATCGAGCCCCAGCATTTT. The whole variable domain, filled in from reference TRBV19 and TRBJ1-5, reads DGGITQSPKYLFRKEGQNVTLSCEQNLNHDAMYWYRQDPGQGLRLIYYSQIVNDFQKGDIAEGYSVSREKKESFPLTVTSAQKNPTAFYLCASSIDLQGPIEPQHFGDGTRLSIL.

Here the CDR3 reads CASSPGTGSGNTIYF. Written as DNA, the CDR3 is TGCGCCAGCAGCCCGGGGACAGGCTCTGGAAACACCATATATTTT. This chain connects TRBV5-1 to TRBJ1-3; 8 nucleotides align to TRBD1. The CDR3 sequence is 15 residues long. The germline V gene has CDR1 SGHRS and CDR2 YFSETQ. V lost 4 bases, J lost 0 bases, and 3 bases stayed unmatched. Full variable domain (missing parts from reference TRBV5-1 and TRBJ1-3): KAGVTQTPRYLIKTRGQQVTLSCSPISGHRSVSWYQQTPGQGLQFLFEYFSETQRNKGNFPGRFSGRQFSNSRSEMNVSTLELGDSALYLCASSPGTGSGNTIYFGEGSWLTVV.

This chain uses TRBV7-2 with TRBJ2-3, with no clear D. The CDR3 spans 13 residues. V lost 5 bases and J 2 bases, leaving 8 bases between the germline ends. Looked up from germline, CDR1 is SGHTA and CDR2 is FQGNSA. The CDR3, as DNA: TGTGCCAGCAGCCTTGGGTCCACAGATACGCAGTATTTT. It encodes CASSLGSTDTQYF. Looking up the rest from reference TRBV7-2 and TRBJ2-3 gives the full variable domain: GAGVSQSPSNKVTEKGKDVELRCDPISGHTALYWYRQSLGQGLEFLIYFQGNSAPDKSGLPSDRFSAERTGGSVSTLTIQRTQQEDSAVYLCASSLGSTDTQYFGPGTRLTVL.

V usage is TRBV5-1 and J usage is TRBJ2-3; 8 nucleotides align to TRBD1. The CDR3 extends over 13 amino acids. The germline V gene has CDR1 SGHRS and CDR2 YFSETQ. With 5 bases clipped from V and 8 bases from J, the junction kept 7 bases outside the gene matches. The CDR3 bases are TGCGCCAGCAGAGAGCCACAGGGGGGTACGCAGTATTTT. Its protein product is CASREPQGGTQYF.

The V call is TRBV18, the J call TRBJ2-3; unclear D gene. The germline V gene encodes CDR1 KGHSH and CDR2 LQKENI. V lost 4 bases and J 6 bases, leaving 11 bases between the germline ends. This CDR3 comprises 13 residues. The CDR3 loop is CASSLTAGDTQYF. The CDR3 coding sequence is TGTGCCAGCTCACTAACCGCTGGGGATACGCAGTATTTT.